This T cell receptor (beta chain) was retrieved from a study of blood T cell repertoires in COVID-19. Study-wide context: The samples span acute and convalescent COVID-19 from the United States, Italy and Spain. Sample material is recorded as cDNA or gDNA derived from T cells, B-cell-depleted T cells, or PBMCs.

V lost 6 bases, J lost 2 bases, and 13 bases lay in between. Germline loops: CDR1 MNHEY, CDR2 SVGAGI. The CDR3 extends over 14 amino acids. Original methodology: It was from reference gene primer amplification that nucleated cell counts were estimated. Here immunoSEQ multiplex PCR was the method, and the copy in TCRdb shows in-frame clones only, minus some. Clone size and the V and J calls come from that table; the DNA yielded D and trimming. The data hold about 160,000 clones, with about four fifths observed a single time. This clone has only one observation. What was sequenced was peripheral blood. The receptor comes from a man aged 18 to 30 with active or convalescent COVID-19. V usage is TRBV6-5 and J usage is TRBJ1-1; no reliable D call. CDR3 DNA: TGTGCCAGCAGCCCCGTGGGAGTTAACACTGAAGCTTTCTTT. It yields the protein CASSPVGVNTEAFF.